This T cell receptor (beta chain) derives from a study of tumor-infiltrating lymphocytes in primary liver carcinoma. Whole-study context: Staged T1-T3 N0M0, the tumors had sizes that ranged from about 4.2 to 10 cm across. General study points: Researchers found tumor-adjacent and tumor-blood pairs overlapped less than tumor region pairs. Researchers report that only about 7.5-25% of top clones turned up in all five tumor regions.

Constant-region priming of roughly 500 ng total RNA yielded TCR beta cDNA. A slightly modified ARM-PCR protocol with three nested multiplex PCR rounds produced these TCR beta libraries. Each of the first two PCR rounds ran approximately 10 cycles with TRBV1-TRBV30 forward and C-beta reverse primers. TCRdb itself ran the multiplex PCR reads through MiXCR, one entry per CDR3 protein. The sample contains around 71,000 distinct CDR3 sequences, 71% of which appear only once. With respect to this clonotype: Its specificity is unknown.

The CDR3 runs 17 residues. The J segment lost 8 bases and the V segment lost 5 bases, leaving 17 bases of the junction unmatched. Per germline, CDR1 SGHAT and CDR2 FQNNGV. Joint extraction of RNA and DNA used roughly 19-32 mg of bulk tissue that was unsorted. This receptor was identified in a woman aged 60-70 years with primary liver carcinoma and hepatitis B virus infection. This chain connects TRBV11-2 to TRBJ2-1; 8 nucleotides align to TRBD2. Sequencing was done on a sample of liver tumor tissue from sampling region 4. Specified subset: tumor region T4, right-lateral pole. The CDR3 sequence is CASSRRLARGPEDEQFF. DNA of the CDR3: TGTGCCAGCAGCCGGAGACTAGCGAGAGGGCCGGAGGATGAGCAGTTCTTC.